This note documents a single T cell receptor (beta chain) sequence. This sample stems from a study of blood T cell repertoires in COVID-19. Study as a whole: The United States, Italy and Spain provided the acute and convalescent COVID-19 samples. Sources were T cells, B-cell-depleted T cells, or PBMCs; the material itself was cDNA or gDNA.

In the source study's methods: Nucleated cell counts were estimated from reference gene primer amplification. Method: immunoSEQ multiplex PCR; TCRdb's copy keeps in-frame clones and lacks some. The V and J calls and clone size come from that table; D and trimming were worked out from the DNA. The data show around 84,000 clones, with just under 85% seen just once and under 20% held by the top ten. Germline assignment: CDR1 SGDLS and CDR2 YYNGEE. V lost 4 bases and J lost 5, with 10 bases in between. The CDR3 extends over 14 amino acids. This chain joins TRBV9 and TRBJ1-6; TRBD1 is a possible D gene (5 bases). This TCR came from a man at least 80 years old with active or convalescent COVID-19. Sequencing was carried out using peripheral blood. The DNA of the CDR3 is TGTGCCAGCAGCACTCAGGGAAATAATTCACCCCTCCACTTT. Translation gives CASSTQGNNSPLHF.